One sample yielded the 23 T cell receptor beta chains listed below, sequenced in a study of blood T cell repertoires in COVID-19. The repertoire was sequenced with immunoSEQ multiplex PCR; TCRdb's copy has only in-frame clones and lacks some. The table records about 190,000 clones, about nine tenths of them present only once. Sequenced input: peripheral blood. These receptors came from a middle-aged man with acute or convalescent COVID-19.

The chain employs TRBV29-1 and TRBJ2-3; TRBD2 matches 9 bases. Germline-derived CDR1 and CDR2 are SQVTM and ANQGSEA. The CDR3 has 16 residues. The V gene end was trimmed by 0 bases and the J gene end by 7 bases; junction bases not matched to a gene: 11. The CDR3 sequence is CSVEEGYPSGVYTQYF. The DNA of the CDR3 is TGCAGCGTTGAAGAAGGGTACCCTAGCGGGGTTTATACGCAGTATTTT.

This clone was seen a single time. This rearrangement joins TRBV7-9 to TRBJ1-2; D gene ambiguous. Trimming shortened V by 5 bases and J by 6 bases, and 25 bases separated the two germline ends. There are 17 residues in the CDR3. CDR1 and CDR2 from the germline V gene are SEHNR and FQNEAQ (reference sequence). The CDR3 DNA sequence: TGTGCCAGCAGCCAGCGGACCGATAAGTGGGATGAGGATGGCTACACCTTC. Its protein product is CASSQRTDKWDEDGYTF. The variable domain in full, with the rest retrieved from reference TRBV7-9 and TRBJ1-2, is DTGVSQNPRHKITKRGQNVTFRCDPISEHNRLYWYRQTLGQGPEFLTYFQNEAQLEKSRLLSDRFSAERPKGSFSTLEIQRTEQGDSAMYLCASSQRTDKWDEDGYTFGSGTRLTVV.

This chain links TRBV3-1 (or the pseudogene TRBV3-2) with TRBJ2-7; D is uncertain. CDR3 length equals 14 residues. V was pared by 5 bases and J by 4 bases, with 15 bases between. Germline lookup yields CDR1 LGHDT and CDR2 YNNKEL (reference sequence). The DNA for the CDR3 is TGTGCCAGCAGCTCAGGCAATAGACCGTACGAGCAGTACTTC. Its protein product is CASSSGNRPYEQYF.

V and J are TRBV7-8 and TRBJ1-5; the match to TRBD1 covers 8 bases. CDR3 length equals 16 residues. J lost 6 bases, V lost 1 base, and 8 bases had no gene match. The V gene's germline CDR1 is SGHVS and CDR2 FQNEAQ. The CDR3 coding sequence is TGTGCCAGCAGCTTAGGATACAGGGGGTCCGGTCAGCCCCAGCATTTT. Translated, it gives CASSLGYRGSGQPQHF.

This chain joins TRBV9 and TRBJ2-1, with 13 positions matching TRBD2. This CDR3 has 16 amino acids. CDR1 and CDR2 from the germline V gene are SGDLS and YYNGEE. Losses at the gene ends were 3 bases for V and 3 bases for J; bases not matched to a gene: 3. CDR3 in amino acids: CASSERLAGGYNEQFF. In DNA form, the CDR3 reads TGTGCCAGCAGCGAACGACTAGCGGGGGGCTACAATGAGCAGTTCTTC.

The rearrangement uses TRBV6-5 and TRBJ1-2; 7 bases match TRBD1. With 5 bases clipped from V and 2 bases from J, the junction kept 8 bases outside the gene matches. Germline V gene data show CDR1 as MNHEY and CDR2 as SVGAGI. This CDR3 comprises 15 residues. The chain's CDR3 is CASSKPPGQNYGYTF. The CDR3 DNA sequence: TGTGCCAGCAGTAAACCGCCGGGACAGAACTATGGCTACACCTTC.

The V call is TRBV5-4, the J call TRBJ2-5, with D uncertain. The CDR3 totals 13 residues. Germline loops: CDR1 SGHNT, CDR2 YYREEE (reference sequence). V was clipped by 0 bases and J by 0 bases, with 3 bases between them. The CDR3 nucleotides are TGTGCCAGCAGCTTGGCCTACCAAGAGACCCAGTACTTC. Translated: CASSLAYQETQYF. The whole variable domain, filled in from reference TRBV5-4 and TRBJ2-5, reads ETGVTQSPTHLIKTRGQQVTLRCSSQSGHNTVSWYQQALGQGPQFIFQYYREEENGRGNFPPRFSGLQFPNYSSELNVNALELDDSALYLCASSLAYQETQYFGPGTRLLVL.

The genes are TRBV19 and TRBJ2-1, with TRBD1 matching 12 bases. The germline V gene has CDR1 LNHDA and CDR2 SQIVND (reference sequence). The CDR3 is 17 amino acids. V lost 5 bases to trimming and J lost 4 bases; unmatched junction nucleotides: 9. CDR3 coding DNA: TGTGCCAGTAGTCCCGGGACAGGGGGCTGGACTTACAATGAGCAGTTCTTC. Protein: CASSPGTGGWTYNEQFF.

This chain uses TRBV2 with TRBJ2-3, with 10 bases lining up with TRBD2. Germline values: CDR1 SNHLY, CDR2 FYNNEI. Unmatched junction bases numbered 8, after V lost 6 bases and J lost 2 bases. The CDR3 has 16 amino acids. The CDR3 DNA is TGTGCCAGCAGCCTTATAGCGGGGGGATACACAGATACGCAGTATTTT. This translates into CASSLIAGGYTDTQYF.

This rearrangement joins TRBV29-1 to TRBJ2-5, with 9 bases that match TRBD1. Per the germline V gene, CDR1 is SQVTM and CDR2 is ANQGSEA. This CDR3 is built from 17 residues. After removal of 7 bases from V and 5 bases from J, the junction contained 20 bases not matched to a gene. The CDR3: CSAPHRGRLVILETQYF. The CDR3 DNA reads TGCAGCGCTCCGCACAGGGGGCGCTTAGTGATTTTGGAGACCCAGTACTTC. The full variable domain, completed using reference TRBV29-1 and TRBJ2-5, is SAVISQKPSRDICQRGTSLTIQCQVDSQVTMMFWYRQQPGQSLTLIATANQGSEATYESGFVIDKFPISRPNLTFSTLTVSNMSPEDSSIYLCSAPHRGRLVILETQYFGPGTRLLVL.

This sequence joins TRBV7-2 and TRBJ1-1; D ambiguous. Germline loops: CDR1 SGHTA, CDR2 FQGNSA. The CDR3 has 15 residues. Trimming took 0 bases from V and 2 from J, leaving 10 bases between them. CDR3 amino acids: CASSLASTANTEAFF. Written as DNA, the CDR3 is TGTGCCAGCAGCTTAGCGTCTACCGCTAACACTGAAGCTTTCTTT.

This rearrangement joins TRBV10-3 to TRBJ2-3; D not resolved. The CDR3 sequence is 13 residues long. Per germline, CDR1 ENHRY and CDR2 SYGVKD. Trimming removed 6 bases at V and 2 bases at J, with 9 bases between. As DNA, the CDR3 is TGTGCCATCAGGGTCCCACACACAGATACGCAGTATTTT. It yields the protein CAIRVPHTDTQYF.

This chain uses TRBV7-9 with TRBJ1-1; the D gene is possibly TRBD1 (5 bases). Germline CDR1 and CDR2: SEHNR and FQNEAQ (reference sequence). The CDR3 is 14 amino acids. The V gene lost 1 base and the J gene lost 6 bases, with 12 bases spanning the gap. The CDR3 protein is CASSLGQGDAEAFF. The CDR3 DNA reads TGTGCCAGCAGCTTAGGGCAGGGTGACGCTGAAGCTTTCTTT. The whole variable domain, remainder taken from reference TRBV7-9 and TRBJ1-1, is DTGVSQNPRHKITKRGQNVTFRCDPISEHNRLYWYRQTLGQGPEFLTYFQNEAQLEKSRLLSDRFSAERPKGSFSTLEIQRTEQGDSAMYLCASSLGQGDAEAFFGQGTRLTVV.

As DNA, the CDR3 is TGCGCCAGCAGCCTGGCCGCGGGGGTATCAGATGGCTACACCTTC. As protein: CASSLAAGVSDGYTF. The rearrangement uses TRBV5-1 and TRBJ1-2; tentative D call: TRBD1 (5 bases). This CDR3 has 15 residues. From germline, CDR1 is SGHRS and CDR2 YFSETQ. The ends were cut back, 4 bases at V and 6 bases at J, with 19 bases in the middle.

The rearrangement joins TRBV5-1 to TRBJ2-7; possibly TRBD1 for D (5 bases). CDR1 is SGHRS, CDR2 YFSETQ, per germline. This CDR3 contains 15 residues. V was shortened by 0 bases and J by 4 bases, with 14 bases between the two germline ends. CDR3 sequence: CASSLEGDFRYEQYF. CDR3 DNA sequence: TGCGCCAGCAGCTTGGAAGGGGATTTCAGGTACGAGCAGTACTTC.

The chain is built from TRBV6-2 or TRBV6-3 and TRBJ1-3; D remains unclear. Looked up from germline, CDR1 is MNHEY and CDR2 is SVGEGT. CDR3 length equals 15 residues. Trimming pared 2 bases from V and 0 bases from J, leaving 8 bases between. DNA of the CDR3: TGTGCCAGCAGTTACGAGGAGTTCTCTGGAAACACCATATATTTT. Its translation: CASSYEEFSGNTIYF.

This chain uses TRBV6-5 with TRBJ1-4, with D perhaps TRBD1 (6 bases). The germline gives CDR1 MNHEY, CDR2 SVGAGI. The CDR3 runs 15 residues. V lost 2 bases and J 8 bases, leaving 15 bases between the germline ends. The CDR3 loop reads CASSYVGALGEKLFF. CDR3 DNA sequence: TGTGCCAGCAGTTACGTGGGGGCATTAGGCGAAAAACTGTTTTTT.

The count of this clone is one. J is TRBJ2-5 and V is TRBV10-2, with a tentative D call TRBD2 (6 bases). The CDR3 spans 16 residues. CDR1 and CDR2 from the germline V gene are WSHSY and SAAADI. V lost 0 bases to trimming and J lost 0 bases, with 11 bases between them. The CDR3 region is CASSESSGLNQETQYF. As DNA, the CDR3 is TGCGCCAGCAGTGAGTCTTCGGGACTGAACCAAGAGACCCAGTACTTC.

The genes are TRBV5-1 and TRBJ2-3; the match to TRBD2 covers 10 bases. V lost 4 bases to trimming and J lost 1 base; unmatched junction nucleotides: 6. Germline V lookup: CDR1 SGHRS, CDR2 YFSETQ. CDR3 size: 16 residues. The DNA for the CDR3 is TGCGCCAGCAGCGCACCTAGCGGGGGAGGCACAGATACGCAGTATTTT. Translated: CASSAPSGGGTDTQYF.

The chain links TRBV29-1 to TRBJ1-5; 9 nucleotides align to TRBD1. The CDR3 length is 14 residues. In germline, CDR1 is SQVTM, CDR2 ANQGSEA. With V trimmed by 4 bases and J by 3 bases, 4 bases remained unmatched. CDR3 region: CSVGGTGINQPQHF. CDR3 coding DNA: TGCAGCGTTGGAGGGACAGGGATCAATCAGCCCCAGCATTTT.

CDR3 sequence reads: CASRRRDRAYEQYF. The DNA for the CDR3 is TGTGCCAGTAGGAGAAGGGACAGGGCCTACGAGCAGTACTTC. The chain combines TRBV19 with TRBJ2-7; TRBD1 aligns across 9 bases. V dropped 6 bases and J dropped 2; count of bases not matched to a gene: 5. The CDR3 is 14 amino acids. CDR1 LNHDA and CDR2 SQIVND come from the germline V gene (reference sequence).

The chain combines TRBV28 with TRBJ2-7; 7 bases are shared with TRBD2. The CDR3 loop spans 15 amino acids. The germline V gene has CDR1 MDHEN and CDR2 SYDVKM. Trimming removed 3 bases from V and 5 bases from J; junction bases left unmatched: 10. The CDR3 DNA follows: TGTGCCAGCAGTTTCGCGGGGGAAGAATCCCACGAGCAGTACTTC. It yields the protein CASSFAGEESHEQYF.

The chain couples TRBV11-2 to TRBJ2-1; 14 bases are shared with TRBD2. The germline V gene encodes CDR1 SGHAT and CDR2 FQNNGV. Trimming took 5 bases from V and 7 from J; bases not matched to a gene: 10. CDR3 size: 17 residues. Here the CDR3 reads CASSTRLAGGQKNEQFF. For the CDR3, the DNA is TGTGCCAGCAGCACCCGACTAGCGGGGGGGCAAAAGAATGAGCAGTTCTTC.